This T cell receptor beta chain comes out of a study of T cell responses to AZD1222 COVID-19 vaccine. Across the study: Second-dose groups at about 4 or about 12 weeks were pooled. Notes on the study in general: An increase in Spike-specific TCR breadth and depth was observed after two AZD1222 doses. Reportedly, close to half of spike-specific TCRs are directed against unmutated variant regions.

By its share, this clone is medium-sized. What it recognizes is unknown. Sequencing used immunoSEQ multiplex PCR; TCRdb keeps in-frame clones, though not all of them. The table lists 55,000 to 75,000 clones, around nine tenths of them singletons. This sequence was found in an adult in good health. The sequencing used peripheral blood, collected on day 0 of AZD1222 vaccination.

The CDR3 loop reads CASSQARGAPLHF. CDR3 DNA sequence: TGCGCCAGCAGCCAAGCCAGGGGAGCACCCCTCCACTTT. V usage is TRBV4-3 and J usage is TRBJ1-6; D is possibly TRBD1 (6 bases). The CDR3 extends over 13 amino acids. Germline loops: CDR1 LGHNA, CDR2 YSLEER. The V end was cut by 1 base, the J end by 11 bases, with 9 bases between.